This TCR beta chain originates from a study of T cells after yellow fever vaccination. Study outcomes and limitations: Researchers report a weaker secondary response that nonetheless peaked faster, day 5 versus 15. Reappearance after the booster was seen for most primary-vaccination clones, at 95% to 96% CD4 and around 88% CD8. Although most clonotypes did not, a small share appeared in both CD4 and CD8 compartments.

There are 12 residues in the CDR3. V was shortened by 8 bases and J by 2 bases, with 9 bases between the two germline ends. Germline V gene data show CDR1 as ENHRY and CDR2 as SYGVKD. This clonotype showed up many times. Its antigen is undetermined. The TCR cDNA carried a universal primer site and UMIs from 5'RACE template switching. TCRdb independently ran MiXCR on the 5' RACE reads; one entry per CDR3 protein. The table has hundreds of thousands of distinct CDR3 sequences, roughly 20% seen once. Sequenced material: PBMCs, taken before the yellow fever booster vaccination. The TCR comes from a man younger than 35 who received the YFV17D yellow fever vaccine. The chain combines TRBV10-3 with TRBJ2-5, with D unclear. The CDR3 region has the DNA TGTGCCATCGCGCCGGAACAAGAGACCCAGTACTTC. It codes for CAIAPEQETQYF.